This entry describes one TCR beta chain. This CDR3 is built from 16 residues. V trimming: 0 bases; J trimming: 3 bases; junction bases outside the gene matches: 1. CDR1 is SGHTA, CDR2 FQGNSA, per germline. In the original analysis: Reference gene primer amplification gave nucleated cell count estimates. Produced via immunoSEQ multiplex PCR; TCRdb's table is partial and in-frame only. V and J calls and clone size follow that table, whereas D and trimming were derived from the DNA. This sample has 130,000 to 150,000 clones, with 75% to 85% found just once. The data are from a study of blood T cell repertoires in COVID-19. Study background: PBMCs, B-cell-depleted T cells, or T cells provided the cDNA or gDNA that made up the material.

Material for sequencing was peripheral blood. The TCR comes from a man aged 60 to 69 with active or convalescent COVID-19. The genes are TRBV7-2 and TRBJ2-2; 10 positions agree with TRBD2. CDR3 bases: TGTGCCAGCAGCTTAGCTAGCGGGAGGTACACCGGGGAGCTGTTTTTT. This codes for CASSLASGRYTGELFF.